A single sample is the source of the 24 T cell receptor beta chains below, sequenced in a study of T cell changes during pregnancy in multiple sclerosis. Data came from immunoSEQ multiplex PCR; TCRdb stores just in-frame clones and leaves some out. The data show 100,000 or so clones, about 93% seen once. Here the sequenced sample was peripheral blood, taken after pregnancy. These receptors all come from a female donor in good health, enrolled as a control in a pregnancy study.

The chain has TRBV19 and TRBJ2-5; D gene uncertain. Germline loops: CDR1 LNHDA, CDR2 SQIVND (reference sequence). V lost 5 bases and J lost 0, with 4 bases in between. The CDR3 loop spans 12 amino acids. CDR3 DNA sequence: TGTGCCAGTAGTCCCAACCAAGAGACCCAGTACTTC. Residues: CASSPNQETQYF.

DNA for the CDR3: TGCAGCGTCCAAAAGACTAGCGGGAACACCGGGGAGCTGTTTTTT. This codes for CSVQKTSGNTGELFF. The V gene is TRBV29-1, the J gene TRBJ2-2; 9 nucleotides match TRBD2. The germline V gene encodes CDR1 SQVTM and CDR2 ANQGSEA. This CDR3 spans 15 amino acids. J lost 1 base, V lost 6 bases, and 6 bases had no gene match.

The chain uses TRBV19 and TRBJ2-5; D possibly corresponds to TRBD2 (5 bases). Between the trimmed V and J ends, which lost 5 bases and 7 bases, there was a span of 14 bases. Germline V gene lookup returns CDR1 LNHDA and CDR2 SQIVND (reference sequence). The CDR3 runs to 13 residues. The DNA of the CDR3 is TGTGCCAGTAGTCGGGAAACACGGGGGACCCAGTACTTC. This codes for CASSRETRGTQYF.

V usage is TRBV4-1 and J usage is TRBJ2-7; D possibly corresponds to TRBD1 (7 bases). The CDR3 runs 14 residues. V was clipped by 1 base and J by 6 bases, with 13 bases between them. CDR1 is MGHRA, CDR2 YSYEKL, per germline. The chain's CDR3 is CASSQGGGGLEQYF. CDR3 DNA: TGCGCCAGCAGCCAAGGCGGAGGGGGCCTCGAGCAGTACTTC.

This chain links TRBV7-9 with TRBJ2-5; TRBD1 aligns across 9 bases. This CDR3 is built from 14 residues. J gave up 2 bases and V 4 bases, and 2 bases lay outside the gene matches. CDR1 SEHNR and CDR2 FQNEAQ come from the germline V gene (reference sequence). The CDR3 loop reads CASSSGTGQETQYF. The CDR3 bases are TGTGCCAGCAGCTCCGGGACAGGGCAAGAGACCCAGTACTTC. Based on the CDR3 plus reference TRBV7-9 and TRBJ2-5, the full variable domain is DTGVSQNPRHKITKRGQNVTFRCDPISEHNRLYWYRQTLGQGPEFLTYFQNEAQLEKSRLLSDRFSAERPKGSFSTLEIQRTEQGDSAMYLCASSSGTGQETQYFGPGTRLLVL.

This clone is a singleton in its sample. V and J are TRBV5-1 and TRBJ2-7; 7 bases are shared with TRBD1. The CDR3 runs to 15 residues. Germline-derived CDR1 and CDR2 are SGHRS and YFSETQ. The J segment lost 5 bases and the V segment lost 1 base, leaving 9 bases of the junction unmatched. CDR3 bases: TGCGCCAGCAGCTTGCCCCAGGGGGTTGGCGACGAGCAGTACTTC. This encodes CASSLPQGVGDEQYF.

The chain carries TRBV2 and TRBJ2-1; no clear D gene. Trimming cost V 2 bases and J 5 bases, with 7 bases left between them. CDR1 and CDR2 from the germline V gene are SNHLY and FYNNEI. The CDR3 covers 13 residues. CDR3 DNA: TGTGCCAGCAGTGAAATTAGCAACAATGAGCAGTTCTTC. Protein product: CASSEISNNEQFF.

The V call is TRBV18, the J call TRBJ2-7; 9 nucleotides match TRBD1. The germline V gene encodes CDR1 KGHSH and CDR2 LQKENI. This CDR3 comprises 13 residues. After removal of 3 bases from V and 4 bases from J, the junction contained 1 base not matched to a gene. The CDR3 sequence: CASSPGTGYEQYF. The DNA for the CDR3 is TGTGCCAGCTCACCCGGGACAGGGTACGAGCAGTACTTC.

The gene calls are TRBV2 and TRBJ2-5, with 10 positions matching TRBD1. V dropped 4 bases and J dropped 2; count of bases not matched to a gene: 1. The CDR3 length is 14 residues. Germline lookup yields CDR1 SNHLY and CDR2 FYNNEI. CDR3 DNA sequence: TGTGCCAGCAGTGGGGACAGGGGACAAGAGACCCAGTACTTC. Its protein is CASSGDRGQETQYF.

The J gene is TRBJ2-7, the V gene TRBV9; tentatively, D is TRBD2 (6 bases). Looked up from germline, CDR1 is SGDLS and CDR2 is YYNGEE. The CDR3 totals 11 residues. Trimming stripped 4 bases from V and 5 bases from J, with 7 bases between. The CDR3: CASSPGDEQYF. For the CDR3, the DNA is TGTGCCAGCAGCCCGGGGGACGAGCAGTACTTC.

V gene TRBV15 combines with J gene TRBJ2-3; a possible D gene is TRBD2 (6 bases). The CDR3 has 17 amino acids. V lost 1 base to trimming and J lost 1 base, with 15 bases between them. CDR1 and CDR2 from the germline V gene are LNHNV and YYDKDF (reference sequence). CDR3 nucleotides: TGTGCCACCAGCAGAGTGCCCTTCGTAGCGGGCACAGATACGCAGTATTTT. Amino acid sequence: CATSRVPFVAGTDTQYF. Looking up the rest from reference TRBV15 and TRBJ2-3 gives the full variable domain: DAMVIQNPRYQVTQFGKPVTLSCSQTLNHNVMYWYQQKSSQAPKLLFHYYDKDFNNEADTPDNFQSRRPNTSFCFLDIRSPGLGDTAMYLCATSRVPFVAGTDTQYFGPGTRLTVL.

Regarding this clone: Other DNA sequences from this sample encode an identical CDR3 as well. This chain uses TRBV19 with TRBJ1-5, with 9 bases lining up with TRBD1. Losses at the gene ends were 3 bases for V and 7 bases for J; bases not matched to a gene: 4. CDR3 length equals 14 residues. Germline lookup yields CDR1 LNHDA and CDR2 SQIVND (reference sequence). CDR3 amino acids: CASSIGQGNQPQHF. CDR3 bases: TGTGCCAGTAGTATTGGACAGGGGAACCAGCCCCAGCATTTT.

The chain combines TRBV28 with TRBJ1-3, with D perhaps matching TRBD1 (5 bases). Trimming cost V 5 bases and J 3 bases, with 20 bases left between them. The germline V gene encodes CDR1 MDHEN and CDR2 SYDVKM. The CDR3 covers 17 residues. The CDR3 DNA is TGTGCCAGCAGTCCCCCGTGGGACTATGAGATTGGAAACACCATATATTTT. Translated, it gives CASSPPWDYEIGNTIYF.

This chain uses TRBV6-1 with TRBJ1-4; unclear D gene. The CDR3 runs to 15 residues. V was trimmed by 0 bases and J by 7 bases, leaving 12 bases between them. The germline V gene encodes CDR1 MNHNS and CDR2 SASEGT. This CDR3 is CASSEAAGSVEKLFF. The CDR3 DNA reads TGTGCCAGCAGTGAAGCGGCGGGCTCAGTTGAAAAACTGTTTTTT.

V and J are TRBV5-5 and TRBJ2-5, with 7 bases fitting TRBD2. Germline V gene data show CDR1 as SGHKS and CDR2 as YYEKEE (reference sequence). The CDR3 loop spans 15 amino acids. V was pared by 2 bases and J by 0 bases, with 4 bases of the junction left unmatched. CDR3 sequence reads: CASSFISGHQETQYF. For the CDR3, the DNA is TGTGCCAGCAGCTTCATTAGCGGGCACCAAGAGACCCAGTACTTC.

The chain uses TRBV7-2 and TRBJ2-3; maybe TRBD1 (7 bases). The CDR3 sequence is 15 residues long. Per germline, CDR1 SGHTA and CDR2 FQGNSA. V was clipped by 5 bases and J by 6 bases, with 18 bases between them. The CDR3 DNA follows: TGTGCCAGCAGCCGAAAAGGGGGCGGAGGGGATACGCAGTATTTT. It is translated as CASSRKGGGGDTQYF.

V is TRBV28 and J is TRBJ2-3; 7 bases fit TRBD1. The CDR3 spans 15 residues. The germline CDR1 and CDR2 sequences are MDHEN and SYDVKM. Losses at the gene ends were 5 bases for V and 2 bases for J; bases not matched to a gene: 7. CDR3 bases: TGTGCCAGCAGTCCCAGGGGGAGAGCCACAGATACGCAGTATTTT. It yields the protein CASSPRGRATDTQYF.

Here the CDR3 reads CSAGGRTNTEAFF. CDR3 DNA sequence: TGCAGCGCGGGTGGGAGGACGAACACTGAAGCTTTCTTT. The chain links TRBV29-1 to TRBJ1-1; D ambiguous. The V gene's germline CDR1 is SQVTM and CDR2 ANQGSEA. The CDR3 contains 13 residues. With 7 bases removed from V and 1 base from J, the gap between germline ends came to 13 bases.

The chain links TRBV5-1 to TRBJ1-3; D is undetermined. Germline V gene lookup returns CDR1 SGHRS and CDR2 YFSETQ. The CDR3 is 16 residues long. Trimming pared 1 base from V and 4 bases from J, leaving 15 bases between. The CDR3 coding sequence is TGCGCCAGCAGCTTGTTGTCGGAGGGCCGCGGAAACACCATATATTTT. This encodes CASSLLSEGRGNTIYF.

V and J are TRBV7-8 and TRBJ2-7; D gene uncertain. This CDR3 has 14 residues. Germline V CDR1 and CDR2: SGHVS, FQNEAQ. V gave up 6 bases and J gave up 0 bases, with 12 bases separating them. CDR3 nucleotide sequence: TGTGCCAGCAGTCCAGGTCTGGACTCCTACGAGCAGTACTTC. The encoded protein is CASSPGLDSYEQYF.

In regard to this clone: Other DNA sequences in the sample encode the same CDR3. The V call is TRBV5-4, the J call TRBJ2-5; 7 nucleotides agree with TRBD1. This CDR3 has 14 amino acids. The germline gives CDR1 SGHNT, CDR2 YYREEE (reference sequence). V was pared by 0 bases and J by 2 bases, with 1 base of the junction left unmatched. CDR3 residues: CASSLDRGQETQYF. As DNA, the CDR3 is TGTGCCAGCAGCTTGGACAGGGGTCAAGAGACCCAGTACTTC. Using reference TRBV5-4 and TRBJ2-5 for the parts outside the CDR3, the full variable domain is ETGVTQSPTHLIKTRGQQVTLRCSSQSGHNTVSWYQQALGQGPQFIFQYYREEENGRGNFPPRFSGLQFPNYSSELNVNALELDDSALYLCASSLDRGQETQYFGPGTRLLVL.

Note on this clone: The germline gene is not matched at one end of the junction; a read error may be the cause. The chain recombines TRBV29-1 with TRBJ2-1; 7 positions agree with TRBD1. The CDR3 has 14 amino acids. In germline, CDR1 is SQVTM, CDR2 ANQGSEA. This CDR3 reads CSGRTGGSYSEQFF. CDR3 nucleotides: TGCAGCGGGAGGACAGGCGGTTCATACAGTGAGCAGTTCTTC.

The chain's CDR3 is CASSQDRGSTEAFF. CDR3 bases: TGCGCCAGCAGCCAAGACAGGGGGAGCACTGAAGCTTTCTTT. The V and J genes are TRBV5-1 and TRBJ1-1; 9 nucleotides agree with TRBD1. The V and J ends lost 4 bases and 4 bases, in that order; junction bases with no gene match: 5. Germline CDR1 is SGHRS and CDR2 is YFSETQ. CDR3 length: 14 amino acids.

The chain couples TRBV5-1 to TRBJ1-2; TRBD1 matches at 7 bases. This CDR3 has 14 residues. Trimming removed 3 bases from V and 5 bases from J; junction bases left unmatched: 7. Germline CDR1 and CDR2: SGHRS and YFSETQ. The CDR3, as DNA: TGCGCCAGCAGCTCCTCCGGGACAGAGTATGGCTACACCTTC. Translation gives CASSSSGTEYGYTF.